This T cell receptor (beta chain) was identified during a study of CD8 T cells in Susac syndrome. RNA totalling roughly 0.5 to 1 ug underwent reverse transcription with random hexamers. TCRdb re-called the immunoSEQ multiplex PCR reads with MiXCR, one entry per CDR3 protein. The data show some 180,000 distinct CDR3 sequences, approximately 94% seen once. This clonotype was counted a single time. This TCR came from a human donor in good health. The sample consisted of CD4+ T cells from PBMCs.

CDR3 residues: CASSPVGGASQYF. Here the CDR3 DNA reads TGTGCCAGCAGCCCCGTAGGGGGGGCTTCCCAGTACTTC. This chain connects TRBV7-9 to TRBJ2-5; D possibly corresponds to TRBD2 (7 bases). The CDR3 consists of 13 residues. Trimming removed 5 bases from V and 9 bases from J, with 16 bases in between. CDR1 and CDR2 (germline): SEHNR, FQNEAQ (reference sequence).